Below are 3 T cell receptor beta chains sequenced from a single sample in a study of T cells in localized non-small cell lung cancer. Method: immunoSEQ multiplex PCR; TCRdb's copy keeps in-frame clones and lacks some. The sample has 1,500 or so clones, roughly 23% seen once; the top ten hold roughly 12%. This sample comprised lung tumor tissue, obtained before any cancer treatment. The receptor source for this set is a woman aged 35-75 years with stage I lung adenocarcinoma.

This sequence joins TRBV10-3 and TRBJ2-3; 8 nucleotides line up with TRBD1. Germline values: CDR1 ENHRY, CDR2 SYGVKD. V lost 10 bases and J lost 5; bases outside the gene matches: 14. The CDR3 has 15 residues. CDR3 bases: TGTGCCAGTTCAACAAACCCAGGGGGCCAAGATACGCAGTATTTT. This translates into CASSTNPGGQDTQYF.

V usage is TRBV30 and J usage is TRBJ1-2; D remains unclear. The V and J ends lost 2 bases and 4 bases respectively, with 5 bases between them. The CDR3 extends over 11 amino acids. CDR1 and CDR2 from the germline V gene are GTSNPN and SVGIG (reference sequence). This chain's CDR3 is CAWSSSYGYTF. The CDR3 nucleotides read TGTGCCTGGAGTAGCAGCTATGGCTACACCTTC.

The gene calls are TRBV5-1 and TRBJ2-6, with unresolved D. Germline CDR1 SGHRS, CDR2 YFSETQ. This CDR3 spans 16 amino acids. Trimming took 0 bases from V and 2 from J, leaving 9 bases between them. The CDR3 DNA follows: TGCGCCAGCAGCTTGGACAGCGTTCCTGGGGCCAACGTCCTGACTTTC. This codes for CASSLDSVPGANVLTF.